These T cell receptor beta chains were read from a single sample in a study of blood T cell repertoires in COVID-19. Measured with immunoSEQ multiplex PCR; TCRdb has only the in-frame clones, and not every one. The repertoire holds about 130,000 clones, with 74% as singletons. Input material: peripheral blood. The receptors shown here come from a man in his sixties with acute or convalescent COVID-19. CDR3s include the opening cysteine and the closing phenylalanine or tryptophan. A D gene is named only where the DNA matches it firmly.

CASSLEPDYGYTF	NA	TRBV5-4	TRBJ1-2
CASSRTAENTEAFF	NA	TRBV7-9	TRBJ1-1
CASSRLAGGTDTQYF	NA	TRBV21-1	TRBJ2-3
CASSFDRAIYEQYF	TRBD1	TRBV5-1	TRBJ2-7
CACTTGPSNQPQHF	NA	TRBV30	TRBJ1-5
CASKGVPYEQYF	NA	TRBV7-8	TRBJ2-7
CASSMPGGASDYGYTF	TRBD1	TRBV19	TRBJ1-2
CASSGPGQLYGYTF	TRBD1	TRBV9	TRBJ1-2
CASRRLDRDSDGYTF	TRBD1	TRBV6-5	TRBJ1-2
CASSYSERTANSPLHF	NA	TRBV6-5	TRBJ1-6
CATSDLKPGGYNEQFF	TRBD2	TRBV24-1	TRBJ2-1
CASSRGQLSTGELFF	TRBD1	TRBV27	TRBJ2-2
CASSDQTGDGYTF	NA	TRBV6-1	TRBJ1-2